These 5 T cell receptor beta chains were all obtained from the same sample, sequenced in a study of OX40 agonist ivuxolimab in advanced cancers. Some clones are missing from TCRdb's copy, which holds only in-frame ones; the method was immunoSEQ multiplex PCR. The data contain approximately 100,000 clones, roughly nine tenths of them singletons. The sequenced sample was CD4+ or CD8+ T cells sorted from blood, obtained in a trial of the OX40 agonist ivuxolimab. All receptors derive from an adult with an advanced solid tumor such as melanoma, head and neck, liver or kidney cancer.

J is TRBJ1-3 and V is TRBV19; D is ambiguous. The CDR3 contains 14 residues. V was shortened by 2 bases and J by 5 bases, with 10 bases between the two germline ends. Germline assignment: CDR1 LNHDA and CDR2 SQIVND (reference sequence). CDR3 DNA sequence: TGTGCCAGTAGTATAATGGACGGACGAAACACCATATATTTT. This gives the protein CASSIMDGRNTIYF.

The chain joins TRBV7-9 to TRBJ2-1; D could derive from TRBD1 or TRBD2 (5 bases each). CDR1 SEHNR and CDR2 FQNEAQ come from the germline V gene (reference sequence). Deletions cut 5 bases from V and 6 bases from J, with 14 bases between. The CDR3 is 14 residues long. The CDR3 is CASSPGTVSNEQFF. DNA for the CDR3: TGTGCCAGCAGCCCCGGGACGGTCTCCAATGAGCAGTTCTTC.

The V gene is TRBV11-2, the J gene TRBJ2-5; no clear D gene. The CDR3 length is 16 residues. V was shortened by 3 bases and J by 0 bases, with 14 bases between the two germline ends. CDR1 is SGHAT, CDR2 FQNNGV, per germline. In DNA, the CDR3 is TGTGCCAGCAGCTTGTACCATTTAATGTACCAAGAGACCCAGTACTTC. Protein sequence: CASSLYHLMYQETQYF.

The chain joins TRBV6-1 to TRBJ2-2; no clear D gene. The CDR3 extends over 12 amino acids. V lost 5 bases to trimming and J lost 5 bases, with 6 bases between them. The germline V gene has CDR1 MNHNS and CDR2 SASEGT. The CDR3 bases are TGTGCCAGCAGTTCGGAGACCGGGGAGCTGTTTTTT. Protein product: CASSSETGELFF.

The V call is TRBV29-1, the J call TRBJ2-1, with TRBD2 matching over 10 bases. Germline trimming cut 7 bases from V and 5 bases from J; bases unmatched to any gene: 8. The CDR3 contains 14 residues. Per the germline V gene, CDR1 is SQVTM and CDR2 is ANQGSEA. The CDR3 region is CSGSLAGVNNEQFF. The CDR3 nucleotides read TGCAGCGGATCGCTAGCGGGGGTGAACAATGAGCAGTTCTTC.